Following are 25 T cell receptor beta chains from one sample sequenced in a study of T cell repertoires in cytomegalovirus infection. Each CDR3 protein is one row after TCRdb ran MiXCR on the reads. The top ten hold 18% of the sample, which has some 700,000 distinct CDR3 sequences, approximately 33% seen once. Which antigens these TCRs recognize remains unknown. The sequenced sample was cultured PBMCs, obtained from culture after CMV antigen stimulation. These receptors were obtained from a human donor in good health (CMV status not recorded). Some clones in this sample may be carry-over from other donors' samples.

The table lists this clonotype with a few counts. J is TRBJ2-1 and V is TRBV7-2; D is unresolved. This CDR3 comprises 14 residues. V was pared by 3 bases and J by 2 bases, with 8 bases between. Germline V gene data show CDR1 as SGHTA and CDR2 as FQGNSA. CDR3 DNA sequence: TGTGCCAGCAGCTTCCGCGGACCCTACAATGAGCAGTTCTTC. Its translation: CASSFRGPYNEQFF.

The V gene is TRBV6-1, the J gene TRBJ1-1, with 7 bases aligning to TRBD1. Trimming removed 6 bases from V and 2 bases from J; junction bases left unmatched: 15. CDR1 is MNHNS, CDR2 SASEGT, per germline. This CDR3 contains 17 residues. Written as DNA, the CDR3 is TGTGCCAGCAGCACGACAGGGAACCCCTGGCGAAACACTGAAGCTTTCTTT. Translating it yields CASSTTGNPWRNTEAFF.

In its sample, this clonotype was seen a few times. The CDR3 protein is CASTPQGRYPYNEQFF. The CDR3 DNA is TGTGCCAGCACCCCCCAGGGCCGCTACCCCTACAATGAGCAGTTCTTC. This chain uses TRBV11-2 with TRBJ2-1; tentatively, D is TRBD1 (5 bases). CDR1 and CDR2 (germline): SGHAT, FQNNGV. CDR3 size: 16 residues. V was clipped by 7 bases and J by 2 bases, with 18 bases between them.

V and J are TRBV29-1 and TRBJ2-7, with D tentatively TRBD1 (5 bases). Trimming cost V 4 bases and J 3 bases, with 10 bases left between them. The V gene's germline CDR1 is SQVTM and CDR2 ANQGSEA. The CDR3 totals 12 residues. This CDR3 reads CSVGEGDYEQYF. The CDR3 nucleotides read TGCAGCGTTGGTGAAGGGGACTACGAGCAGTACTTC.

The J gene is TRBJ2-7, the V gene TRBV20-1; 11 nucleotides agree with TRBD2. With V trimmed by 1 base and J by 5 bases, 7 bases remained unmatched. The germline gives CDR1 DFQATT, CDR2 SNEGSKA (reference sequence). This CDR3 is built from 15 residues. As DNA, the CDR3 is TGCAGTGCTAGAGGGCTAGCGGGGGGTGAGGACGAGCAGTACTTC. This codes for CSARGLAGGEDEQYF.

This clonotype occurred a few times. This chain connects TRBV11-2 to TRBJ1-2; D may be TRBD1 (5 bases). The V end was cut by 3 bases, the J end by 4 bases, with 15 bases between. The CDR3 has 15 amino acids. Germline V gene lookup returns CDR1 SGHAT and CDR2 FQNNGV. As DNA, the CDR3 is TGTGCCAGCAGCTTCGAGGACAAGCCAGGCTATGGCTACACCTTC. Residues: CASSFEDKPGYGYTF.

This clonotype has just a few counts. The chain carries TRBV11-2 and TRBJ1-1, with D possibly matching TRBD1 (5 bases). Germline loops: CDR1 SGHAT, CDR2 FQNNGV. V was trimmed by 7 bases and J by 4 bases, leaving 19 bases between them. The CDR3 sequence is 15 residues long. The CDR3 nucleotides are TGTGCCAGCACCCTCCTGGGACTTTCGAGCACTGAAGCTTTCTTT. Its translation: CASTLLGLSSTEAFF.

This chain's CDR3 is CASSLALAGVQETQYF. CDR3 coding DNA: TGTGCCAGCAGTTTGGCGTTAGCGGGGGTACAAGAGACCCAGTACTTC. The chain employs TRBV12-3 or TRBV12-4 and TRBJ2-5, with 9 bases identical to TRBD2. CDR3 size: 16 residues. Unmatched junction bases numbered 7, after V lost 3 bases and J lost 2 bases.

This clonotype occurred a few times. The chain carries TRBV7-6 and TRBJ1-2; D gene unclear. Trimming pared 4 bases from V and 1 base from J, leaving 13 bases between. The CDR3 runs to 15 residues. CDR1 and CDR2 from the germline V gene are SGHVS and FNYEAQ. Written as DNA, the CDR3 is TGTGCCAGCAGCTCCCTAAAGGGCCTTAACTATGGCTACACCTTC. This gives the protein CASSSLKGLNYGYTF. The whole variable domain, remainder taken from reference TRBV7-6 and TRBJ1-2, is GAGVSQSPRYKVTKRGQDVALRCDPISGHVSLYWYRQALGQGPEFLTYFNYEAQQDKSGLPNDRFSAERPEGSISTLTIQRTEQRDSAMYRCASSSLKGLNYGYTFGSGTRLTVV.

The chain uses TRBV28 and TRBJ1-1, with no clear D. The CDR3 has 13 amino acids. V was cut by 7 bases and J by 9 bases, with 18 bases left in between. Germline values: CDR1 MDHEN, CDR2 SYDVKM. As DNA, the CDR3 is TGTGCCAGCAACATCCCCCCGGGTATGAAAGCTTTCTTT. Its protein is CASNIPPGMKAFF.

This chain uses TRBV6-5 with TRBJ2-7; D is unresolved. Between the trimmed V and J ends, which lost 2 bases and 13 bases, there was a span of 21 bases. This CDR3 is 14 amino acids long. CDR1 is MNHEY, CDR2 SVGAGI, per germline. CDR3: CASSYQSRYLLLYF. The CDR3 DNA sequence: TGTGCCAGCAGTTACCAGAGCAGATACCTCTTGCTATACTTC.

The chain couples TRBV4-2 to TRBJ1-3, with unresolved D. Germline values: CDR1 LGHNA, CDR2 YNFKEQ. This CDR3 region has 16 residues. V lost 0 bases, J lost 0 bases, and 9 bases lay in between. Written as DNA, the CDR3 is TGTGCCAGCAGCCAAGAGGTGGTGCCCTCTGGAAACACCATATATTTT. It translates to CASSQEVVPSGNTIYF.

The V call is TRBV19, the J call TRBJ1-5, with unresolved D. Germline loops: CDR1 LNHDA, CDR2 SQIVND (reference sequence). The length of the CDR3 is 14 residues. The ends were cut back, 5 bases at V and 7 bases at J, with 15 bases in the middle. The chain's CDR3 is CASSPTRPGQPQHF. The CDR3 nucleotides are TGTGCCAGTAGTCCTACAAGACCGGGACAGCCCCAGCATTTT.

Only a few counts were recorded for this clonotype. CDR3 DNA: TGTGCCAGCAGCTCAAAGACAGGGTTGGGGGAGACCCAGTACTTC. It is translated as CASSSKTGLGETQYF. The gene calls are TRBV7-6 and TRBJ2-5, with 7 bases aligning to TRBD1. CDR1 and CDR2 (germline): SGHVS, FNYEAQ. The CDR3 runs to 15 residues. Losses at the gene ends were 4 bases for V and 5 bases for J; bases not matched to a gene: 10.

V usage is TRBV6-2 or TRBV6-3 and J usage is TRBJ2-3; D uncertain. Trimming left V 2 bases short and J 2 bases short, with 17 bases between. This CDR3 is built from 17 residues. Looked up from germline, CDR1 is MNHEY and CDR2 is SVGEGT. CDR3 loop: CASSYGQLGRITDTQYF. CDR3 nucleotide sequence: TGTGCCAGCAGTTACGGGCAATTGGGCAGAATCACAGATACGCAGTATTTT.

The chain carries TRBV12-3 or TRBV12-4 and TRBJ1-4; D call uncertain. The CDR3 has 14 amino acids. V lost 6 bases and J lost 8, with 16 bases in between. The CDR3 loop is CASRLSGGWEKLFF. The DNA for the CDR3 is TGTGCCAGCAGACTCAGTGGAGGATGGGAAAAACTGTTTTTT.

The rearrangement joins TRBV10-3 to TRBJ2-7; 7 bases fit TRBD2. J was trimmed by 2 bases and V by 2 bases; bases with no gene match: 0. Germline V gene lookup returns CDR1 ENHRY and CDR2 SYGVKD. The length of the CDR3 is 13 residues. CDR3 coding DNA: TGTGCCATCAGTGAGGGGACTACCTACGAGCAGTACTTC. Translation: CAISEGTTYEQYF.

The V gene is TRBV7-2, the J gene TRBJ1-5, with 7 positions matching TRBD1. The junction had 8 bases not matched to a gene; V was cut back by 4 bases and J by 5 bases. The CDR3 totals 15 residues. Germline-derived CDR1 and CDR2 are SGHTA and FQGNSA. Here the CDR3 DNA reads TGTGCCAGCAGCTCAGGGGGTTCTTCCCATCAGCCCCAGCATTTT. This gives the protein CASSSGGSSHQPQHF.

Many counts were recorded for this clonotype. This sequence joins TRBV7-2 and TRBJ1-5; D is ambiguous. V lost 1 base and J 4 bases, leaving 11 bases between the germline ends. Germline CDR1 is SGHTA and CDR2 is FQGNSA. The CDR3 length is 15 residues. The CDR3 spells CASSLVPSSNQPQHF. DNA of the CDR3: TGTGCCAGCAGCTTAGTACCTAGCTCGAATCAGCCCCAGCATTTT.

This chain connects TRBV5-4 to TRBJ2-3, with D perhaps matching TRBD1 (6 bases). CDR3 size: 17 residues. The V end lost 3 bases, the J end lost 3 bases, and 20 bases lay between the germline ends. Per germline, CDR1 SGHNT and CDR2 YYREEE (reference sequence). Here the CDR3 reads CASSWALTGLGTDTQYF. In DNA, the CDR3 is TGTGCCAGCAGCTGGGCCCTGACAGGACTCGGGACAGATACGCAGTATTTT. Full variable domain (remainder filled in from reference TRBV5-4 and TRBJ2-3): ETGVTQSPTHLIKTRGQQVTLRCSSQSGHNTVSWYQQALGQGPQFIFQYYREEENGRGNFPPRFSGLQFPNYSSELNVNALELDDSALYLCASSWALTGLGTDTQYFGPGTRLTVL.

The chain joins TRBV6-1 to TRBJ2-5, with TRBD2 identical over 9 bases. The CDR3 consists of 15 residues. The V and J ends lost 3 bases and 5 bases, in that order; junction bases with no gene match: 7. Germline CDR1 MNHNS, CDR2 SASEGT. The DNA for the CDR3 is TGTGCCAGCAGTGATCTAGCGGGGAGTGTCGAGACCCAGTACTTC. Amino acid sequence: CASSDLAGSVETQYF.

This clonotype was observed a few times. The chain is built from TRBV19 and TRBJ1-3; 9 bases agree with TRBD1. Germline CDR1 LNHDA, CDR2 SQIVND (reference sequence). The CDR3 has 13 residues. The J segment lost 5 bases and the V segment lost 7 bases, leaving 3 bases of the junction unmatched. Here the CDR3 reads CASKDRGRNTIYF. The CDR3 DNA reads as TGTGCCAGTAAGGACAGGGGAAGAAACACCATATATTTT.

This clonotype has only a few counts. The DNA for the CDR3 is TGTGCCAGCAGTTACGTCGCGGTGGGGTTCAATGAGCAGTTCTTC. Protein product: CASSYVAVGFNEQFF. V and J are TRBV6-5 and TRBJ2-1, with no clear D. The ends were cut back, 2 bases at V and 6 bases at J, with 14 bases in the middle. This CDR3 has 15 amino acids. Germline CDR1 MNHEY, CDR2 SVGAGI.

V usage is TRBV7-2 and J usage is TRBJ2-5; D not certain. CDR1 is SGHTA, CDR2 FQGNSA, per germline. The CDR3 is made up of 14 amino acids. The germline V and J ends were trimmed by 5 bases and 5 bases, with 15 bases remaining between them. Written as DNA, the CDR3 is TGTGCCAGCAGCCCACGGGCCTTAGGGGAGACCCAGTACTTC. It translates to CASSPRALGETQYF. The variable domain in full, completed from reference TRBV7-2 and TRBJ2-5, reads GAGVSQSPSNKVTEKGKDVELRCDPISGHTALYWYRQSLGQGLEFLIYFQGNSAPDKSGLPSDRFSAERTGGSVSTLTIQRTQQEDSAVYLCASSPRALGETQYFGPGTRLLVL.

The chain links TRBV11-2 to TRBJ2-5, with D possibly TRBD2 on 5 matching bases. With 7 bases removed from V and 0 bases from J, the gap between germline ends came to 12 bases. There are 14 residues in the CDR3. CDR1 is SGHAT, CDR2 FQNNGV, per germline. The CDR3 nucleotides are TGTGCCAGCATAAGCGAGGGAAACCAAGAGACCCAGTACTTC. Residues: CASISEGNQETQYF.